The source of this T cell receptor beta chain is a study of T-cell memory formation after mild COVID-19. Overall study results and limits: Those CD4+ clones that contracted were mainly in CM and EM (CD8+ ones in EMRA). Some clones that responded turned up in pre-infection memory, which suggests that cross-reactive memory joined in. Clones contracting over day 15 to 85 were CD4/CD8 balanced, with later expanders leaning CD4+.

CDR3 length: 17 amino acids. CDR1 and CDR2 (germline): DFQATT, SNEGSKA (reference sequence). V was clipped by 4 bases and J by 1 base; unmatched bases: 6. TCRdb independently ran MiXCR on the 5' RACE reads; one entry per CDR3 protein. The sample carries approximately 260,000 distinct CDR3 sequences, around 17% recorded once. On this clonotype itself: The antigen is unknown.

The rearrangement joins TRBV20-1 to TRBJ2-1; 14 positions agree with TRBD2. Sequencing used PBMCs or a T cell subset sorted from them (not recorded which). This TCR was recovered from a man aged 18 to 30 who had mild COVID-19 (a few samples of this study predate the infection). Cell type and time point are not known. For the CDR3, the DNA is TGCAGTGCTACAGGACTAGCGGGGGGCCAGTCCTACAATGAGCAGTTCTTC. This sequence encodes CSATGLAGGQSYNEQFF.